The clone carrying this T cell receptor (beta chain) was picked up many times. TCRdb called the 5' RACE reads again in MiXCR, with one record for every CDR3 protein. The sample carries 84,000 or so distinct CDR3 sequences, about 4.3% recorded once. This sample stems from a study of neurological immune-mediated disorders. The CDR3 is made up of 13 amino acids. Germline V gene sequence: CDR1 DFQATT, CDR2 SNEGSKA (reference sequence). Trimming took 3 bases from V and 3 from J, leaving 9 bases between them. The time point is: longitudinal time-point 3. The chain joins TRBV20-1 to TRBJ1-5; D unresolved. Sample: PBMCs. This sequence originates from a woman aged 60 to 75 with multiple sclerosis. The CDR3 coding sequence is TGCAGTGCTAGGGTGGACCCCAATCAGCCCCAGCATTTT. This codes for CSARVDPNQPQHF.